The 7 T cell receptor beta chains below all came from one sample that was sequenced in a study of tumor-infiltrating lymphocytes in oesophageal squamous cell carcinoma. Each CDR3 protein is one row after TCRdb ran MiXCR on the PCR reads. Among more than 15,000 distinct CDR3 sequences listed, 42% were seen once. The sample consisted of normal esophageal tissue next to the tumor. Receptor source: a female donor with esophageal squamous cell carcinoma.

This clonotype occurred many times. The chain couples TRBV4-2 to TRBJ2-1; D perhaps matches TRBD2 (6 bases). There are 15 residues in the CDR3. Trimming took off 3 bases at V and 4 bases at J, with 13 bases between the two ends. Germline V gene sequence: CDR1 LGHNA, CDR2 YNFKEQ. The CDR3 protein is CASSQGGNRYNEQFF. The CDR3 bases are TGTGCCAGCAGCCAGGGCGGGAACCGTTACAATGAGCAGTTCTTC.

Note on this clonotype: Compared with germline, one end of the junction differs, possibly owing to a read error. This chain joins TRBV12-3 or TRBV12-4 and TRBJ2-3, with 9 nucleotides matching TRBD2. CDR3 length: 13 amino acids. The CDR3 sequence is CASSLAGRETQNF. In DNA form, the CDR3 reads TGTGCCAGCAGCCTAGCGGGAAGAGAGACCCAGAATTTT.

Notes on this clonotype: Because the CDR3's place on the DNA is in doubt, the DNA is left out and the CDR3 is given as listed by TCRdb. The rearrangement uses TRBV7-6 and TRBJ2-6; the table's D call, TRBD1, has no DNA check behind it. The CDR3 is 16 amino acids long, termini counted. Per germline, CDR1 SGHVS and CDR2 FNYEAQ. The CDR3 protein is CASSLGQAGSPLHFGF.

Many counts were recorded for this clonotype. V gene TRBV5-5 combines with J gene TRBJ2-7; D may be TRBD1 (5 bases). V lost 3 bases to trimming and J lost 2 bases, with 9 bases between them. This CDR3 has 13 residues. The germline V gene has CDR1 SGHKS and CDR2 YYEKEE (reference sequence). Here the CDR3 reads CASSYLGAYEQYF. CDR3 DNA: TGTGCCAGCAGCTACCTAGGGGCCTACGAGCAGTACTTC.

V is TRBV7-6 and J is TRBJ2-1, with D possibly being TRBD2 (6 bases). This CDR3 comprises 13 residues. CDR1 and CDR2 from the germline V gene are SGHVS and FNYEAQ. Trimming shortened V by 7 bases and J by 10 bases, and 17 bases separated the two germline ends. CDR3 DNA sequence: TGTGCCAGCACCTTGGACGGGGAGGACGAGCAGTTCTTC. Its protein is CASTLDGEDEQFF.

About this clonotype: This CDR3 is missing its conserved last phenylalanine or tryptophan, likely due to a read error. The DNA is left out, because the CDR3 cannot be placed on it with certainty; the CDR3 is given as TCRdb lists it. This chain connects TRBV28 to TRBJ2-3; the D call in the table, TRBD1, was not verified against the DNA. Termini included, the CDR3 measures 16 amino acids. CDR1 is MDHEN, CDR2 SYDVKM, per germline. The CDR3 sequence is CASRQQGMAYEQYFGP.

Comment on this clonotype: This could be a read error, since a much larger clone is one nucleotide away. CDR3 protein: CASRGVNYGYAF. CDR3 nucleotides: TGCGCCAGCAGGGGTGTTAACTATGGCTACGCCTTC. This rearrangement joins TRBV5-1 to TRBJ1-2; no firm D call. From germline, CDR1 is SGHRS and CDR2 YFSETQ. CDR3 size: 12 residues.